This TCR beta chain emerged from a study of shared clonotypes between healthy human individuals. V lost 0 bases and J 5 bases, leaving 10 bases between the germline ends. Looked up from germline, CDR1 is SGHNT and CDR2 is YYREEE (reference sequence). This CDR3 has 14 residues. Naive-designated CD8 cells lacked CD45RO, were positively enriched for CCR7, and omitted terminally differentiated effector memory CD45RA+ cells. Produced via immunoSEQ multiplex PCR; TCRdb's table is partial and in-frame only. The sample shows roughly 2,000,000 clones, about 95% of them seen only once. The sample was naive CD8+ T cells sorted from blood. This clonotype was sampled from a man younger than 35 in good health. The chain couples TRBV5-4 to TRBJ2-3; D is undetermined. This chain's CDR3 is CASSLEGMGDTQYF. The CDR3 bases are TGTGCCAGCAGCTTGGAAGGGATGGGAGATACGCAGTATTTT.